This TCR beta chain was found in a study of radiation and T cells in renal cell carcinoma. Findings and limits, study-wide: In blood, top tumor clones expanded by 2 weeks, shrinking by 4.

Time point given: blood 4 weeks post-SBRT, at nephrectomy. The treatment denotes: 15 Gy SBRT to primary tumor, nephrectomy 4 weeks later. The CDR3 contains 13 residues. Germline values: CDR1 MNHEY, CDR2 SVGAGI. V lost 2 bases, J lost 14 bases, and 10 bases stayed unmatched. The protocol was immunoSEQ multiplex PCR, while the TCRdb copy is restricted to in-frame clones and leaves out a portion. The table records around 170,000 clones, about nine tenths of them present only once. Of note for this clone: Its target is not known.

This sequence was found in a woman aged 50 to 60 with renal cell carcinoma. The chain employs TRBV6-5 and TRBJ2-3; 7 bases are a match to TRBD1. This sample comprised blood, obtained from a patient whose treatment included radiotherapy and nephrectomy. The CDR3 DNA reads TGTGCCAGCAGTTACAGGCTACAGGGGTTAAGGTATTTT. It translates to CASSYRLQGLRYF.